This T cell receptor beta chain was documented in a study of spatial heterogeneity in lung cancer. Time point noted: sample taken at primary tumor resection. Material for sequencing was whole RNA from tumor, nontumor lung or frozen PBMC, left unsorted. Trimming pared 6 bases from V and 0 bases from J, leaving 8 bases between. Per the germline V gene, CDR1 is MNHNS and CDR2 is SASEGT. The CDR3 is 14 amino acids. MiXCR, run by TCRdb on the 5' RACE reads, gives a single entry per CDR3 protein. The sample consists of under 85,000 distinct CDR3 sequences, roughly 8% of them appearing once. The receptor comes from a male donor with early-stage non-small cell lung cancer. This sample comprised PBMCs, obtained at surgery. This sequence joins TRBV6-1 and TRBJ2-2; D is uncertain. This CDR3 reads CASRRDPNTGELFF. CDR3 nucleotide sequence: TGTGCCAGCAGGAGAGACCCGAACACCGGGGAGCTGTTTTTT.